The next 30 T cell receptor beta chains were all read from a single sample in a study of memory CD4+ T cells and cytomegalovirus serostatus. Single viable CD3+CD4+CD8-CD45RO+ cells were sorted as the memory CD4+ T cells. Assay used: immunoSEQ multiplex PCR; TCRdb lists only in-frame clones, some missing. The sample includes about 56,000 clones, roughly 80% of them seen just once. The sample consisted of memory CD4+ T cells from blood. These receptor sequences come from an adult in good health and CMV-seronegative.

V and J are TRBV28 and TRBJ1-1; no clear D gene. The CDR3 totals 16 residues. The V end was cut by 5 bases, the J end by 6 bases, with 22 bases between. The germline V gene has CDR1 MDHEN and CDR2 SYDVKM. The CDR3 reads CASSAPRGSKSPEAFF. The CDR3 region has the DNA TGTGCCAGCAGTGCCCCACGAGGATCGAAGTCCCCTGAAGCTTTCTTT.

The chain links TRBV18 to TRBJ2-5, with D uncertain. Trimming removed 3 bases at V and 1 base at J, with 6 bases between. The germline CDR1 and CDR2 sequences are KGHSH and LQKENI. This CDR3 has 13 residues. CDR3 bases: TGTGCCAGCTCACCGGTACCCCAAGAGACCCAGTACTTC. Protein: CASSPVPQETQYF.

The chain employs TRBV11-2 and TRBJ1-5; D perhaps matches TRBD1 (5 bases). The CDR3 consists of 16 residues. Germline CDR1 is SGHAT and CDR2 is FQNNGV. The V and J ends lost 0 bases and 0 bases respectively, with 9 bases between them. CDR3 nucleotides: TGTGCCAGCAGCTTAGACAGGGCGTATAGCAATCAGCCCCAGCATTTT. As protein: CASSLDRAYSNQPQHF.

CDR3 bases: TGTGCCAGCTCACCAGCCAAGGCCAAAAACATTCAGTACTTC. This codes for CASSPAKAKNIQYF. J is TRBJ2-4 and V is TRBV18; D is uncertain. CDR1 is KGHSH, CDR2 LQKENI, per germline. Trimming took off 2 bases at V and 1 base at J, with 6 bases between the two ends. The CDR3 sequence is 14 residues long.

The CDR3 loop reads CASSQGTGGNTEAFF. The CDR3 region has the DNA TGTGCCAGCAGCCAAGGAACAGGGGGTAACACTGAAGCTTTCTTT. The chain combines TRBV4-2 with TRBJ1-1; 8 bases agree with TRBD1. The ends lost 1 base at V and 2 bases at J; junction bases unmatched: 3. The germline V gene has CDR1 LGHNA and CDR2 YNFKEQ. The CDR3 is made up of 15 amino acids.

The chain uses TRBV2 and TRBJ2-3; 7 nucleotides line up with TRBD1. Trimming took 4 bases from V and 4 from J; bases not matched to a gene: 8. This CDR3 region has 15 residues. Looked up from germline, CDR1 is SNHLY and CDR2 is FYNNEI. The CDR3 bases are TGTGCCAGCAGTGCAGGGGGAGCGAGACCAGATACGCAGTATTTT. It is translated as CASSAGGARPDTQYF.

The chain recombines TRBV28 with TRBJ2-7; 9 nucleotides align to TRBD2. Germline CDR1 reads MDHEN; CDR2 reads SYDVKM. J was trimmed by 5 bases and V by 5 bases; bases with no gene match: 7. The CDR3 covers 14 residues. This CDR3 is CASSNAGGPHEQYF. Written as DNA, the CDR3 is TGTGCCAGCAGTAACGCGGGGGGGCCCCACGAGCAGTACTTC.

The rearrangement uses TRBV10-2 and TRBJ2-7; weak D call: TRBD2 (6 bases). The CDR3 consists of 13 residues. Trimming took off 0 bases at V and 9 bases at J, with 12 bases between the two ends. CDR1 is WSHSY and CDR2 is SAAADI in the germline V gene. In nucleotides, the CDR3 is TGCGCCAGCAGTGAGTCGCGGGGTGACGGGCAGTACTTC. Protein product: CASSESRGDGQYF.

This chain connects TRBV28 to TRBJ2-3; D call uncertain. This CDR3 is built from 12 residues. Germline V lookup: CDR1 MDHEN, CDR2 SYDVKM. Trimming took off 2 bases at V and 4 bases at J, with 4 bases between the two ends. In DNA form, the CDR3 reads TGTGCCAGCAGTTTACAGGCAGATACGCAGTATTTT. Residues: CASSLQADTQYF.

As to this clone: At one of its ends the junction is not consistent with the germline gene, which may arise from a read error. The chain links TRBV6-1 to TRBJ1-1; no firm D call. The germline V gene encodes CDR1 MNHNS and CDR2 SASEGT. CDR3 size: 13 residues. The CDR3 sequence: CASTAGRGTGAFF. DNA of the CDR3: TGTGCCAGCACCGCAGGACGGGGAACTGGAGCTTTCTTT.

This sequence joins TRBV15 and TRBJ2-7, with TRBD2 matching over 12 bases. Per germline, CDR1 LNHNV and CDR2 YYDKDF (reference sequence). The CDR3 sequence is 17 residues long. V lost 4 bases to trimming and J lost 7 bases; unmatched junction nucleotides: 14. The CDR3 is CATSTRTSGEPRREQYF. The CDR3 bases are TGTGCCACCAGCACACGGACTAGCGGGGAGCCCCGTCGGGAGCAGTACTTC.

This clone was found once. The V call is TRBV7-9, the J call TRBJ2-7; D remains unclear. Germline V gene lookup returns CDR1 SEHNR and CDR2 FQNEAQ (reference sequence). The ends were cut back, 5 bases at V and 7 bases at J, with 12 bases in the middle. The CDR3 extends over 12 amino acids. The CDR3, as DNA: TGTGCCAGCAGCCTCACCTTCGGAGAGCAGTACTTC. Protein sequence: CASSLTFGEQYF.

Only a few counts were recorded for this clone. The V and J genes are TRBV7-8 and TRBJ1-2, with D perhaps TRBD1 (6 bases). Trimming took off 9 bases at V and 8 bases at J, with 19 bases between the two ends. The CDR3 contains 13 residues. Germline V lookup: CDR1 SGHVS, CDR2 FQNEAQ. For the CDR3, the DNA is TGTGCCAGTCTCATTGCTGGGGGGCGCGGCTACACCTTC. It specifies CASLIAGGRGYTF.

The chain links TRBV6-1 to TRBJ2-1, with 8 bases fitting TRBD2. Germline-derived CDR1 and CDR2 are MNHNS and SASEGT. This CDR3 spans 14 amino acids. V gave up 10 bases and J gave up 9 bases; unmatched junction bases: 14. The CDR3 region has the DNA TGTGCCATTTCACGGACGGGGGGGCTACCTGAGCAGTTCTTC. Amino acid sequence: CAISRTGGLPEQFF.

V and J are TRBV5-6 and TRBJ2-7; no clear D gene. This CDR3 has 14 residues. V lost 4 bases and J lost 2, with 13 bases in between. The V gene's germline CDR1 is SGHDT and CDR2 YYEEEE. The CDR3: CASSSRIYTYEQYF. The CDR3 DNA sequence: TGTGCCAGCAGCAGCCGGATCTATACCTACGAGCAGTACTTC.

The J gene is TRBJ1-2, the V gene TRBV7-8, with D perhaps matching TRBD1 (6 bases). The CDR3 runs 17 residues. Looked up from germline, CDR1 is SGHVS and CDR2 is FQNEAQ. The V end lost 5 bases, the J end lost 1 base, and 20 bases lay between the germline ends. The DNA for the CDR3 is TGTGCCAGCAGCGACTCTGCATTCGACAGGCTTAACTATGGCTACACCTTC. It codes for CASSDSAFDRLNYGYTF.

The rearrangement links TRBV9 to TRBJ2-5; 8 positions match TRBD1. The CDR3 consists of 13 residues. Germline values: CDR1 SGDLS, CDR2 YYNGEE. V lost 3 bases, J lost 3 bases, and 1 base stayed unmatched. CDR3 DNA sequence: TGTGCCAGCAGCGCGACAGGGGAAGAGACCCAGTACTTC. As protein: CASSATGEETQYF. Full variable domain (remainder filled in from reference TRBV9 and TRBJ2-5): DSGVTQTPKHLITATGQRVTLRCSPRSGDLSVYWYQQSLDQGLQFLIQYYNGEERAKGNILERFSAQQFPDLHSELNLSSLELGDSALYFCASSATGEETQYFGPGTRLLVL.

The CDR3 loop is CASRAGTKNTGELFF. The DNA for the CDR3 is TGTGCCAGCAGGGCCGGGACGAAGAACACCGGGGAGCTGTTTTTT. This sequence joins TRBV7-9 and TRBJ2-2; D is tentatively TRBD1 or TRBD2 (5 bases each). V was pared by 6 bases and J by 1 base, with 12 bases between. Germline assignment: CDR1 SEHNR and CDR2 FQNEAQ (reference sequence). This CDR3 spans 15 amino acids.

The gene calls are TRBV2 and TRBJ2-5; no firm D call. The CDR3 consists of 11 residues. Per germline, CDR1 SNHLY and CDR2 FYNNEI. V lost 3 bases to trimming and J lost 3 bases, with 2 bases between them. The CDR3 sequence is CASSEEETQYF. In nucleotides, the CDR3 is TGTGCCAGCAGTGAGGAAGAGACCCAGTACTTC.

The rearrangement links TRBV29-1 to TRBJ2-5, with D perhaps matching TRBD1 (7 bases). The closer fit of TRBJ2-7 to the DNA end suggests the J call may be wrong. In germline, CDR1 is SQVTM, CDR2 ANQGSEA. There are 12 residues in the CDR3. DNA of the CDR3: TGCAGCTACCGGAGGGGGCAGGGCGAGCAGTACTTC. Its protein product is CSYRRGQGEQYF.

This chain uses TRBV7-2 with TRBJ1-5, with 11 bases fitting TRBD1. This CDR3 contains 17 residues. Germline V gene sequence: CDR1 SGHTA, CDR2 FQGNSA. J lost 0 bases, V lost 5 bases, and 6 bases had no gene match. CDR3 bases: TGTGCCAGCAGCCAGGGACAGGGGGTGTTTAGCAATCAGCCCCAGCATTTT. It yields the protein CASSQGQGVFSNQPQHF.

This clone was seen only a few times. This chain connects TRBV9 to TRBJ2-3; TRBD2 agrees at 8 bases. This CDR3 is 16 amino acids long. The germline V gene has CDR1 SGDLS and CDR2 YYNGEE. V lost 0 bases, J lost 4 bases, and 7 bases stayed unmatched. The CDR3: CASSVGPGGAPDTQYF. CDR3 DNA: TGTGCCAGCAGCGTAGGGCCCGGGGGGGCCCCAGATACGCAGTATTTT.

V gene TRBV5-1 combines with J gene TRBJ2-3, with no clear D. The CDR3 length is 14 residues. Between the trimmed V and J ends, which lost 4 bases and 3 bases, there was a span of 12 bases. Germline values: CDR1 SGHRS, CDR2 YFSETQ. The CDR3 is CASSTLDGTDTQYF. The DNA of the CDR3 is TGCGCCAGCAGCACCCTGGACGGGACAGATACGCAGTATTTT.

This rearrangement joins TRBV7-2 to TRBJ2-3; no definite D call. Per the germline V gene, CDR1 is SGHTA and CDR2 is FQGNSA. The V end lost 6 bases, the J end lost 2 bases, and 6 bases lay between the germline ends. The CDR3 is made up of 12 amino acids. The CDR3 DNA sequence: TGTGCCAGCAGACCCATCACAGATACGCAGTATTTT. It codes for CASRPITDTQYF.

This chain links TRBV7-9 with TRBJ2-3, with TRBD2 matching over 8 bases. The CDR3 length is 16 residues. V lost 5 bases and J lost 3; bases outside the gene matches: 10. The germline V gene has CDR1 SEHNR and CDR2 FQNEAQ (reference sequence). DNA of the CDR3: TGTGCCAGCAGCCGAATGGCGGGGGGAGGTACAGATACGCAGTATTTT. Translated, it gives CASSRMAGGGTDTQYF. Looking up the rest from reference TRBV7-9 and TRBJ2-3 gives the full variable domain: DTGVSQNPRHKITKRGQNVTFRCDPISEHNRLYWYRQTLGQGPEFLTYFQNEAQLEKSRLLSDRFSAERPKGSFSTLEIQRTEQGDSAMYLCASSRMAGGGTDTQYFGPGTRLTVL.

This chain links TRBV7-2 with TRBJ2-1; perhaps TRBD2 as D (6 bases). V lost 3 bases and J 9 bases, leaving 15 bases between the germline ends. CDR1 SGHTA and CDR2 FQGNSA come from the germline V gene. There are 14 residues in the CDR3. The CDR3 sequence: CASSLRRRAGEQFF. The CDR3 nucleotides are TGTGCCAGCAGCTTGCGCCGGAGGGCGGGTGAGCAGTTCTTC.

The chain employs TRBV19 and TRBJ2-3, with D possibly matching TRBD1 (5 bases). Germline V gene lookup returns CDR1 LNHDA and CDR2 SQIVND (reference sequence). V lost 5 bases and J 4 bases, leaving 13 bases between the germline ends. The length of the CDR3 is 14 residues. The CDR3 DNA reads as TGTGCCAGTAGTCTAGTGGACAAGTCAGATACGCAGTATTTT. It encodes CASSLVDKSDTQYF.

The J gene is TRBJ2-7, the V gene TRBV30, with 9 bases matching TRBD1. The V segment lost 3 bases and the J segment 4 bases; nucleotides outside the gene matches: 4. Germline CDR1 is GTSNPN and CDR2 is SVGIG (reference sequence). The CDR3 consists of 13 residues. In nucleotides, the CDR3 is TGTGCCTGGAGAGGGACAGGGATTTACGAGCAGTACTTC. Residues: CAWRGTGIYEQYF.

This clone was observed a handful of times. The chain recombines TRBV5-6 with TRBJ1-6; D might be TRBD1 (5 bases). Germline CDR1 is SGHDT and CDR2 is YYEEEE. This CDR3 is built from 14 residues. With 0 bases removed from V and 7 bases from J, the gap between germline ends came to 8 bases. The CDR3 spells CASSLGGGNSPLHF. For the CDR3, the DNA is TGTGCCAGCAGCTTGGGGGGGGGAAATTCACCCCTCCACTTT.

The chain employs TRBV4-3 and TRBJ1-2; possible D gene TRBD1, 6 bases. The CDR3 runs 13 residues. The ends were cut back, 0 bases at V and 7 bases at J, with 9 bases in the middle. CDR1 and CDR2 (germline): LGHNA, YSLEER. In DNA, the CDR3 is TGCGCCAGCAGCCAAGACAGGGGAGGTGGCTACACCTTC. Amino acids: CASSQDRGGGYTF.